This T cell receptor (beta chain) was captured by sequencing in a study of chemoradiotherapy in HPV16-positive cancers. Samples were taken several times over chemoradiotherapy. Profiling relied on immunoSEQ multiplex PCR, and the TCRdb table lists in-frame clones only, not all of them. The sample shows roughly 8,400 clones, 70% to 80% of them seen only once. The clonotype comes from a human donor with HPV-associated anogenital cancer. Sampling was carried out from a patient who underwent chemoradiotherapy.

DNA for the CDR3: TGTGCCAGCAGCCTTACGGACAGGGGCTACAATGAGCAGTTCTTC. It codes for CASSLTDRGYNEQFF. The chain links TRBV6-5 to TRBJ2-1; 9 bases line up with TRBD1. CDR1 MNHEY and CDR2 SVGAGI come from the germline V gene. The ends lost 6 bases at V and 3 bases at J; junction bases unmatched: 6. This CDR3 comprises 15 residues.